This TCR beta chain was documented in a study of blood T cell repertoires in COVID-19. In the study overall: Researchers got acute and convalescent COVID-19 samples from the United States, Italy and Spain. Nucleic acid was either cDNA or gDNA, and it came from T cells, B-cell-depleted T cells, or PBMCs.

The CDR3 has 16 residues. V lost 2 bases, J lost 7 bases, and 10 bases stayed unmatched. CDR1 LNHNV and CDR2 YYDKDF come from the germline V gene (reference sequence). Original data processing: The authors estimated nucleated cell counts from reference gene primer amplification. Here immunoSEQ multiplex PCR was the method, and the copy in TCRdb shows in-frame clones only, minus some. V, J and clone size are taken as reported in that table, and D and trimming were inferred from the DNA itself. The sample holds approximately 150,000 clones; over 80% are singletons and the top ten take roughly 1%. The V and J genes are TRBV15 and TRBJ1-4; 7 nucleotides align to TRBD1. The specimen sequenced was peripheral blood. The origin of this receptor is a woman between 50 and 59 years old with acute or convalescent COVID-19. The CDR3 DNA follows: TGTGCCACCAGCAGATCCGAGGCGTCAGGGGGTGAAAAACTGTTTTTT. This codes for CATSRSEASGGEKLFF.